The source of this T cell receptor beta chain is a study of shared clonotypes between healthy human individuals. Naive CD8 cells, CD45RO-negative and positively selected for CCR7, excluded terminally differentiated effector memory CD45RA+ cells. Some clones are missing from TCRdb's copy, which holds only in-frame ones; the method was immunoSEQ multiplex PCR. The sample has about 650,000 clones, nearly 97% seen once. The specimen sequenced was naive CD8+ T cells sorted from blood. The sequence was obtained from a woman aged 25 to 39 in good health.

This CDR3 reads CASSVEVGPNYEQYF. The DNA of the CDR3 is TGTGCCAGCAGCGTAGAAGTAGGGCCCAACTACGAGCAGTACTTC. J is TRBJ2-7 and V is TRBV9; D remains unclear. Trimming took 0 bases from V and 3 from J, leaving 13 bases between them. Germline CDR1 SGDLS, CDR2 YYNGEE. The CDR3 has 15 residues.